This passage covers 12 T cell receptor beta chains from one sample sequenced in a study of blood T cells in healthy people across ages. A second PCR of roughly 6 to 12 cycles used a sample-barcoded 5' primer and a J-beta primer mix. MiXCR, run by TCRdb on the 5' RACE reads, gives a single entry per CDR3 protein. The sample contains about 1.1 million distinct CDR3 sequences, around two fifths of which appear only once. The sequenced sample consisted of blood. The receptors here all came from a man between 18 and 29 years old in good health.

This clonotype was picked up a small number of times. The J gene is TRBJ2-5, the V gene TRBV2; no definite D call. CDR1 is SNHLY and CDR2 is FYNNEI in the germline V gene. The V end was cut by 3 bases, the J end by 1 base, with 18 bases between. The CDR3 covers 17 residues. The CDR3 region has the DNA TGTGCCAGCAGTGAGAACAGAATCGGAATCGGCCAAGAGACCCAGTACTTC. Its translation is CASSENRIGIGQETQYF.

This clonotype showed up just once. With a much larger clone just one base away, this may be a read error. The chain uses TRBV27 and TRBJ1-5, with D maybe TRBD1 (6 bases). Per the germline V gene, CDR1 is MNHEY and CDR2 is SMNVEV (reference sequence). The CDR3 sequence is 15 residues long. The CDR3 nucleotides are TGTACCAGCAGTTTAGGGGGATTGAGCAATCAGCCCCAGCATTTT. It is translated as CTSSLGGLSNQPQHF.

This clonotype was seen a few times. This chain joins TRBV20-1 and TRBJ2-4, with D hard to call. CDR1 and CDR2 from the germline V gene are DFQATT and SNEGSKA (reference sequence). The CDR3 runs 16 residues. Trimming shortened V by 6 bases and J by 0 bases, and 18 bases separated the two germline ends. The CDR3 protein is CSAIPADPVAKNIQYF. The CDR3 bases are TGCAGTGCGATTCCCGCGGACCCAGTAGCCAAAAACATTCAGTACTTC.

This clonotype was seen more than once but under ten times. The chain has TRBV7-2 and TRBJ2-5; 10 bases agree with TRBD2. CDR1 and CDR2 (germline): SGHTA, FQGNSA. This CDR3 is built from 14 residues. V trimming: 10 bases; J trimming: 6 bases; junction bases outside the gene matches: 11. The CDR3 DNA sequence: TGTGCCACCAAGCGGACTAGCGGTGGCCAGACCCAGTACTTC. Its translation is CATKRTSGGQTQYF.

The chain recombines TRBV7-2 with TRBJ2-4; D is unresolved. CDR1 SGHTA and CDR2 FQGNSA come from the germline V gene. The CDR3 totals 16 residues. With 4 bases removed from V and 6 bases from J, the gap between germline ends came to 19 bases. CDR3 loop: CASSSIRASSGNIQYF. The CDR3 bases are TGTGCCAGCAGCTCAATCCGGGCCTCGAGTGGAAACATTCAGTACTTC.

This rearrangement joins TRBV10-3 to TRBJ2-5; D possibly uses TRBD1 or TRBD2 (6 bases each). Trimming removed 0 bases at V and 2 bases at J, with 13 bases between. This CDR3 region has 16 residues. In germline, CDR1 is ENHRY, CDR2 SYGVKD. The DNA for the CDR3 is TGTGCCATCAGTGAGTCTAAGGGGGGCGTTCAAGAGACCCAGTACTTC. Its translation is CAISESKGGVQETQYF.

In its sample, this clonotype was seen a few times. V gene TRBV20-1 combines with J gene TRBJ2-3; 7 bases match TRBD2. V lost 1 base and J lost 5; bases outside the gene matches: 9. Germline loops: CDR1 DFQATT, CDR2 SNEGSKA (reference sequence). This CDR3 spans 15 amino acids. CDR3 DNA sequence: TGCAGTGCTAGAGGATTGTGGGGAGGGTTAGATACGCAGTATTTT. The encoded protein is CSARGLWGGLDTQYF.

CDR3 DNA: TGTGCCGAGTGGTACCAAGAGACCCAGTACTTC. It encodes CAEWYQETQYF. V usage is TRBV6-5 and J usage is TRBJ2-5; D not resolved. The germline V and J ends were trimmed by 11 bases and 0 bases, with 7 bases remaining between them. The length of the CDR3 is 11 residues. CDR1 is MNHEY and CDR2 is SVGAGI in the germline V gene.

The chain carries TRBV6-2 or TRBV6-3 and TRBJ1-2; 7 bases are shared with TRBD1. V shed 0 bases, J shed 4 bases, and the junction held 5 bases outside the gene matches. Per germline, CDR1 MNHEY and CDR2 SVGEGT. The CDR3 is 15 residues long. CDR3 in amino acids: CASSYSTGMVYGYTF. The CDR3 DNA sequence: TGTGCCAGCAGTTACTCGACAGGGATGGTCTATGGCTACACCTTC.

The chain combines TRBV12-3 or TRBV12-4 with TRBJ1-2, with D hard to call. V was pared by 5 bases and J by 4 bases, with 14 bases between. This CDR3 spans 14 amino acids. CDR3 region: CASSLREGAYGYTF. CDR3 DNA: TGTGCCAGCAGTCTCCGCGAGGGTGCCTATGGCTACACCTTC.

This clonotype showed up just once. A much larger clone lies one base from this, so it may be a read error. V and J are TRBV29-1 and TRBJ2-4; 7 bases fit TRBD1. After removal of 8 bases from V and 13 bases from J, the junction contained 17 bases not matched to a gene. CDR3 length: 13 amino acids. Germline V gene sequence: CDR1 SQVTM, CDR2 ANQGSEA. CDR3 region: CSLIPGQKNEQYF. CDR3 nucleotides: TGCAGCTTAATACCGGGACAGAAGAATGAGCAGTACTTC.

This clonotype was seen a few times. The V and J genes are TRBV12-3 or TRBV12-4 and TRBJ2-3; 8 bases agree with TRBD2. CDR3 size: 15 residues. Trimming at V came to 7 bases and at J to 4 bases, leaving 10 bases not matched to a gene. The CDR3 is CASTRTSLDSDTQYF. CDR3 DNA: TGTGCCAGCACCAGGACTAGCTTGGACTCAGATACGCAGTATTTT.